The next 26 T cell receptor beta chains were all read from a single sample in a study of CD8+CD57+ T cells in acquired aplastic anemia. The authors sequenced patients whose flow cytometry had shown CD8+CD57+ cell expansion. It was genomic DNA that served as the template for profiling TCR beta VDJ and CDR3. Each CDR3 protein gets one entry after TCRdb re-called the reads with MiXCR. The profile shows just over 150,000 distinct CDR3 sequences, about 50% of them singletons. The sequenced material came from sorted CD4+, CD8+, or CD8+CD57+ T cells (not recorded which) from PBMCs. These receptors originate from a human donor with aplastic anemia.

Details on this clonotype: This may come from a read error, since a much larger clone is one base off. This CDR3 fails to terminate in the conserved phenylalanine or tryptophan, so it likely reflects a read error. This chain connects TRBV5-1 to TRBJ2-2, with a weak D call TRBD2 (6 bases). The ends were cut back, 2 bases at V and 6 bases at J, with 11 bases in the middle. The CDR3 is 14 amino acids. Germline values: CDR1 SGHRS, CDR2 YFSETQ. The CDR3 sequence: CASSFTSGAGELFL. CDR3 DNA sequence: TGCGCCAGCAGCTTTACATCGGGGGCCGGGGAGCTGTTTCTT.

The J gene is TRBJ2-5, the V gene TRBV2; D perhaps matches TRBD2 (5 bases). The CDR3 totals 14 residues. The V gene lost 6 bases and the J gene lost 5 bases, with 16 bases spanning the gap. CDR1 and CDR2 from the germline V gene are SNHLY and FYNNEI. The CDR3 loop reads CASSGPEERETQYF. The DNA of the CDR3 is TGTGCCAGCAGCGGGCCGGAGGAGAGGGAGACCCAGTACTTC.

This clonotype was recorded a few times. V is TRBV29-1 and J is TRBJ2-3; D tentatively fits TRBD1 or TRBD2 (5 bases each). The length of the CDR3 is 12 residues. Germline loops: CDR1 SQVTM, CDR2 ANQGSEA. Trimming removed 3 bases at V and 4 bases at J, with 8 bases between. CDR3 sequence: CSVDRDADTQYF. The CDR3 DNA reads TGCAGCGTTGACAGGGACGCAGATACGCAGTATTTT.

The chain joins TRBV12-5 to TRBJ2-1; the D gene is possibly TRBD2 (5 bases). The CDR3 totals 13 residues. Trimming shortened V by 10 bases and J by 12 bases, and 22 bases separated the two germline ends. The germline gives CDR1 LGHNT, CDR2 FRNRAP. This CDR3 is CATAPPLLEGQFF. CDR3 nucleotides: TGTGCTACCGCTCCCCCCTTACTTGAGGGGCAGTTCTTC.

This clonotype was found many times. This CDR3 reads CASSFGQGDQPQHF. The CDR3 nucleotides are TGTGCCAGCAGCTTCGGACAGGGAGATCAGCCCCAGCATTTT. The genes are TRBV5-6 and TRBJ1-5, with 8 bases that match TRBD1. Germline V gene data show CDR1 as SGHDT and CDR2 as YYEEEE. Trimming removed 2 bases from V and 5 bases from J; junction bases left unmatched: 3. The CDR3 is made up of 14 amino acids.

The sample holds a few counts of this clonotype. The chain employs TRBV30 and TRBJ2-3; D may be TRBD1 (7 bases). The germline V gene has CDR1 GTSNPN and CDR2 SVGIG (reference sequence). The CDR3 consists of 14 residues. The germline V and J ends were trimmed by 0 bases and 5 bases, with 12 bases remaining between them. The CDR3 spells CAWSVGQGGDTQYF. The CDR3 coding sequence is TGTGCCTGGAGTGTGGGGCAGGGGGGAGATACGCAGTATTTT. Full variable domain (rest looked up from reference TRBV30 and TRBJ2-3): SQTIHQWPATLVQPVGSPLSLECTVEGTSNPNLYWYRQAAGRGLQLLFYSVGIGQISSEVPQNLSASRPQDRQFILSSKKLLLSDSGFYLCAWSVGQGGDTQYFGPGTRLTVL.

V is TRBV6-1 and J is TRBJ1-1, with 9 bases that match TRBD1. The V gene end was trimmed by 6 bases and the J gene end by 1 base; junction bases not matched to a gene: 3. Germline CDR1 and CDR2: MNHNS and SASEGT. This CDR3 comprises 14 residues. The CDR3 nucleotides read TGTGCCAGCAGCGGACAGGGGAGGAACACTGAAGCTTTCTTT. It translates to CASSGQGRNTEAFF.

This clonotype was seen only a few times. This rearrangement joins TRBV7-9 to TRBJ2-7; D perhaps matches TRBD1 (5 bases). Germline V gene sequence: CDR1 SEHNR, CDR2 FQNEAQ (reference sequence). CDR3 size: 13 residues. The V and J ends lost 0 bases and 7 bases respectively, with 10 bases between them. The CDR3 protein is CASSLAGVGEQYF. The CDR3 coding sequence is TGTGCCAGCAGCTTAGCAGGGGTTGGGGAGCAGTACTTC.

The rearrangement joins TRBV10-3 to TRBJ1-2, with 8 bases that match TRBD1. Germline V gives CDR1 ENHRY, CDR2 SYGVKD. The length of the CDR3 is 14 residues. V was pared by 3 bases and J by 5 bases, with 5 bases of the junction left unmatched. The CDR3 DNA reads TGTGCCATCAGTGAAAAGACAGGGGTATATGGCTACACCTTC. Translating it yields CAISEKTGVYGYTF.

The chain has TRBV6-2 or TRBV6-3 and TRBJ1-5; D gene ambiguous. V lost 1 base and J 3 bases, leaving 10 bases between the germline ends. This CDR3 region has 15 residues. Germline V gives CDR1 MNHEY, CDR2 SVGEGT. The CDR3 DNA is TGTGCCAGCAGTTACTACGGGCTGTCCAATCAGCCCCAGCATTTT. This translates into CASSYYGLSNQPQHF.

This chain uses TRBV7-6 with TRBJ2-7, with D maybe TRBD2 (7 bases). The germline V and J ends were trimmed by 5 bases and 6 bases, with 20 bases remaining between them. Looked up from germline, CDR1 is SGHVS and CDR2 is FNYEAQ. The CDR3 runs to 15 residues. CDR3 region: CASSLTGGAVFEQYF. DNA for the CDR3: TGTGCCAGCAGCCTGACGGGGGGCGCAGTATTCGAGCAGTACTTC.

The rearrangement joins TRBV29-1 to TRBJ2-3; the match to TRBD2 covers 16 bases. CDR3 size: 14 residues. V shed 8 bases, J shed 3 bases, and the junction held 2 bases outside the gene matches. The V gene's germline CDR1 is SQVTM and CDR2 ANQGSEA. The CDR3 reads CSPGLAGGTDTQYF. CDR3 coding DNA: TGCAGCCCGGGACTAGCGGGAGGGACAGATACGCAGTATTTT.

This clonotype was seen a few times. A read error may explain this, as a much larger clone is one base away. This CDR3 reads CASSLTGQSYEQYF. DNA for the CDR3: TGTGCCAGCAGCTTGACGGGTCAATCGTACGAGCAGTACTTC. The genes are TRBV12-3 or TRBV12-4 and TRBJ2-7; the D is unclear. The CDR3 has 14 residues. V was pared by 6 bases and J by 4 bases, with 16 bases between.

This clonotype was found a few times. This may come from a read error, since a much larger clone is one base off. The chain links TRBV11-2 to TRBJ1-1; TRBD1 matches 7 bases. The J segment lost 0 bases and the V segment lost 6 bases, leaving 10 bases of the junction unmatched. The germline V gene has CDR1 SGHAT and CDR2 FQNNGV. The CDR3 loop spans 16 amino acids. DNA of the CDR3: TGTGCCAGCAGGAACAGGGGTGCAGAAATGAACACTGAAGCTTTCTTT. Its protein product is CASRNRGAEMNTEAFF.

The chain joins TRBV12-3 or TRBV12-4 to TRBJ2-1; unclear D gene. This CDR3 has 17 residues. Trimming took off 3 bases at V and 0 bases at J, with 15 bases between the two ends. The CDR3 is CASSFVGGLVSYNEQFF. CDR3 DNA sequence: TGTGCCAGCAGTTTCGTGGGCGGCCTTGTCTCCTACAATGAGCAGTTCTTC.

This clonotype was picked up a small number of times. The genes are TRBV15 and TRBJ2-7, with D perhaps TRBD1 (5 bases). Trimming removed 1 base at V and 0 bases at J, with 13 bases between. Germline V gene data show CDR1 as LNHNV and CDR2 as YYDKDF (reference sequence). The CDR3 length is 16 residues. CDR3 protein: CATSRAGQESSYEQYF. The CDR3 DNA reads as TGTGCCACCAGCAGAGCCGGACAAGAGAGCTCCTACGAGCAGTACTTC.

V and J are TRBV7-3 and TRBJ2-2; D is ambiguous. V lost 2 bases, J lost 6 bases, and 4 bases lay in between. CDR1 and CDR2 from the germline V gene are SGHTA and FQGTGA. This CDR3 spans 12 amino acids. CDR3 in DNA: TGTGCCAGCAGCTTATATTCCGGGGAGCTGTTTTTT. Translation: CASSLYSGELFF.

The chain employs TRBV25-1 and TRBJ1-6; 8 nucleotides align to TRBD1. From germline, CDR1 is MGHDK and CDR2 SYGVNS. The ends lost 4 bases at V and 7 bases at J; junction bases unmatched: 3. The CDR3 loop spans 14 amino acids. CDR3 in amino acids: CASSGDRGNSPLHF. The CDR3 DNA is TGTGCCAGCAGTGGTGACAGGGGAAATTCACCCCTCCACTTT.

The chain has TRBV19 and TRBJ1-2, with 8 bases identical to TRBD1. With 8 bases clipped from V and 2 bases from J, the junction kept 7 bases outside the gene matches. CDR3 size: 14 residues. The germline CDR1 and CDR2 sequences are LNHDA and SQIVND (reference sequence). CDR3 region: CASRTGGGNYGYTF. In nucleotides, the CDR3 is TGTGCCAGTCGTACAGGGGGAGGAAACTATGGCTACACCTTC.

CDR3 amino acids: CSADKPGLVSYNEQFF. The CDR3, as DNA: TGCAGTGCTGATAAACCGGGACTAGTCTCCTACAATGAGCAGTTCTTC. The V call is TRBV20-1, the J call TRBJ2-1; TRBD2 aligns across 8 bases. This CDR3 spans 16 amino acids. Germline V gives CDR1 DFQATT, CDR2 SNEGSKA (reference sequence). V shed 5 bases and J 0 bases; nucleotides not matched to a gene: 9.

Worth noting for this clonotype: This CDR3 fails to terminate in the conserved phenylalanine or tryptophan, so it likely reflects a read error. V gene TRBV24-1 combines with J gene TRBJ2-1, with 14 bases aligning to TRBD2. The CDR3 contains 17 residues. CDR1 and CDR2 (germline): KGHDR, SFDVKD. The CDR3 coding sequence is TGCGCCACCAGTGGGACTAGCGGGAGTATCTCCTACAATGAGCAGTTCCTC. Protein sequence: CATSGTSGSISYNEQFL.

The sample holds one count of this clonotype. The chain is built from TRBV4-1 and TRBJ1-1; no reliable D call. CDR3 length: 14 amino acids. V was shortened by 1 base and J by 5 bases, with 11 bases between the two germline ends. The germline V gene encodes CDR1 MGHRA and CDR2 YSYEKL. The CDR3 reads CASSQAKGRTEAFF. The CDR3 DNA is TGCGCCAGCAGCCAAGCGAAGGGTAGGACTGAAGCTTTCTTT.

This clonotype was observed at least ten times. The chain couples TRBV20-1 to TRBJ2-7; D is undetermined. The V gene's germline CDR1 is DFQATT and CDR2 SNEGSKA (reference sequence). With 1 base removed from V and 3 bases from J, the gap between germline ends came to 13 bases. There are 14 residues in the CDR3. CDR3 DNA: TGCAGTGCTAGAGGCCCGATGGAAATCTACGAGCAGTACTTC. Its translation: CSARGPMEIYEQYF.

About this clonotype: Sequence at one end of the junction differs from germline and may be a read error. The V and J genes are TRBV5-8 and TRBJ1-2, with a weak D call TRBD1 (6 bases). This CDR3 comprises 14 residues. CDR1 and CDR2 (germline): SGHTS, YDEGEE. CDR3 residues: CASSLGGTNYGYTF. CDR3 DNA sequence: TGTGCCAGCAGCTTGGGAGGGACAAACTATGGCTACACCTTT.

The genes are TRBV25-1 and TRBJ2-7; D gene ambiguous. Germline CDR1 reads MGHDK; CDR2 reads SYGVNS. The CDR3 is made up of 13 amino acids. The V end lost 4 bases, the J end lost 0 bases, and 7 bases lay between the germline ends. CDR3 sequence: CASSVGSSYEQYF. The DNA of the CDR3 is TGTGCCAGCAGTGTGGGAAGCTCCTACGAGCAGTACTTC.

This clonotype was counted ten times or more. V and J are TRBV4-3 and TRBJ2-7; 10 positions agree with TRBD2. Germline V gene lookup returns CDR1 LGHNA and CDR2 YSLEER. Losses at the gene ends were 2 bases for V and 5 bases for J; bases not matched to a gene: 6. This CDR3 contains 15 residues. As DNA, the CDR3 is TGCGCCAGCAGCCAAAAAGCGGGAGGGCCTAACGAGCAGTACTTC. Translation: CASSQKAGGPNEQYF.